The 6 T cell receptor beta chains presented below share a single source sample, sequenced in a study of cytomegalovirus exposure and HLA in healthy donors. Generated by immunoSEQ multiplex PCR, the TCRdb table keeps only in-frame clones and is missing some. The repertoire holds 57,000 or so clones, with roughly nine tenths as singletons. The sequencing input was PBMCs. The receptors were sampled from a woman aged 25 to 39 in good health and CMV-seronegative.

The CDR3 here is CATPKPGQGGNQPQHF. Written as DNA, the CDR3 is TGTGCCACCCCCAAGCCGGGACAGGGTGGCAATCAGCCCCAGCATTTT. The J gene is TRBJ1-5, the V gene TRBV11-3; 9 bases align to TRBD1. The CDR3 consists of 16 residues. The germline V gene has CDR1 SGHNT and CDR2 YENEEA. Trimming removed 10 bases from V and 2 bases from J; junction bases left unmatched: 12.

This sequence joins TRBV11-2 and TRBJ2-1; TRBD2 agrees at 8 bases. The trim removed 5 bases at V and 8 bases at J, leaving 11 bases unmatched. Germline V CDR1 and CDR2: SGHAT, FQNNGV. This CDR3 comprises 15 residues. CDR3 sequence reads: CASSPRTSMGHEQFF. Here the CDR3 DNA reads TGTGCCAGCAGCCCAAGGACTAGCATGGGTCATGAGCAGTTCTTC.

This clone has just a few counts. This rearrangement joins TRBV30 to TRBJ2-2, with a weak D call TRBD1 (5 bases). CDR1 is GTSNPN, CDR2 SVGIG, per germline (reference sequence). V dropped 5 bases and J dropped 7 bases, with 14 bases sitting between them. The CDR3 runs to 13 residues. This CDR3 is CAWGRTPYGELFF. In DNA, the CDR3 is TGTGCCTGGGGACGGACACCGTACGGGGAGCTGTTTTTT. Using reference TRBV30 and TRBJ2-2 for the parts outside the CDR3, the full variable domain is SQTIHQWPATLVQPVGSPLSLECTVEGTSNPNLYWYRQAAGRGLQLLFYSVGIGQISSEVPQNLSASRPQDRQFILSSKKLLLSDSGFYLCAWGRTPYGELFFGEGSRLTVL.

The chain couples TRBV11-2 to TRBJ2-1; 9 positions match TRBD2. Germline V lookup: CDR1 SGHAT, CDR2 FQNNGV. This CDR3 is built from 16 residues. V trimming: 4 bases; J trimming: 4 bases; junction bases outside the gene matches: 8. CDR3 residues: CASSSRASGTYNEQFF. In DNA, the CDR3 is TGTGCCAGCAGCTCCCGGGCTAGCGGGACATACAATGAGCAGTTCTTC.

The CDR3 bases are TGCGCCAGCAGCCAAGATTCGGCTAGGGGGATTAATGAGCAGTTCTTC. Translation: CASSQDSARGINEQFF. V is TRBV4-3 and J is TRBJ2-1; D is possibly TRBD1 (6 bases). V shed 0 bases and J shed 7 bases, with 16 bases lying between them. The CDR3 has 16 residues. In germline, CDR1 is LGHNA, CDR2 YSLEER.

The V call is TRBV5-1, the J call TRBJ1-4; 7 nucleotides agree with TRBD1. This CDR3 region has 15 residues. From germline, CDR1 is SGHRS and CDR2 YFSETQ. With 4 bases clipped from V and 5 bases from J, the junction kept 8 bases outside the gene matches. DNA of the CDR3: TGCGCCAGCAGCCCAGGCAGGGGGACAAATGAAAAACTGTTTTTT. It is translated as CASSPGRGTNEKLFF.